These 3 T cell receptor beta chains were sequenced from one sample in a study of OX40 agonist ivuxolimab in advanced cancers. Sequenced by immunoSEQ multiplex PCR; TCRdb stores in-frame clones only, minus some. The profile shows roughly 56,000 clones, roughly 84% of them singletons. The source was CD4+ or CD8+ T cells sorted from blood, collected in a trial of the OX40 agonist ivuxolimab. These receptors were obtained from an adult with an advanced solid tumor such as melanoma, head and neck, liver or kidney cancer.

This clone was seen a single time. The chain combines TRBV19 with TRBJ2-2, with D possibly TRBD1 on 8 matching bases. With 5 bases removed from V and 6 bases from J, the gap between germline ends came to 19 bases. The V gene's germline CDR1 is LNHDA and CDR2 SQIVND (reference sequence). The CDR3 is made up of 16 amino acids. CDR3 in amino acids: CASSRRGQGGAGELFF. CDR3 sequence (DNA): TGTGCCAGTAGTCGGAGAGGACAGGGAGGGGCCGGGGAGCTGTTTTTT.

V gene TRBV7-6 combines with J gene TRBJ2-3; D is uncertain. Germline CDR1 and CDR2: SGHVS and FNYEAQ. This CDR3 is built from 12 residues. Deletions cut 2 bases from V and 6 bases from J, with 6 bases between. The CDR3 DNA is TGTGCCAGCAGCTTAACGGCCGATACGCAGTATTTT. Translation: CASSLTADTQYF.

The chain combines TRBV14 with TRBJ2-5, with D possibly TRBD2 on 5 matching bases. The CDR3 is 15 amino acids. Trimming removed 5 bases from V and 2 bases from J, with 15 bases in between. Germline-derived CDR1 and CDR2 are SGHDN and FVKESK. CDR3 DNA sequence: TGTGCCAGCAGCTTATGGGTCGGGATTCAAGAGACCCAGTACTTC. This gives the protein CASSLWVGIQETQYF.